This T cell receptor beta chain emerged from a study of T cell repertoires in cytomegalovirus infection. Study-level information: Both recently identified HLA-C-restricted and well-studied HLA-B-restricted CMV epitopes were used in the study. The study's findings and limits: The cumulative frequency of public TCR beta families identified carriers of CMV plus the relevant HLA. HLA-C-restricted, CMV-specific TCR beta clonotypes were dominant ex vivo.

TCRdb reprocessed the reads with MiXCR, giving one entry per CDR3 protein. The table shows roughly 500,000 distinct CDR3 sequences, with about 33% occurring only once. Only a few counts were recorded for this clonotype. The antigen is unknown. CDR3 size: 18 residues. Losses at the gene ends were 7 bases for V and 3 bases for J; bases not matched to a gene: 12. The V gene's germline CDR1 is MDHEN and CDR2 SYDVKM. The sample in question was cultured PBMCs, obtained from culture after CMV antigen stimulation. This clonotype was obtained from a human donor in good health (CMV status not recorded). Some clones in this sample may be carry-over from other donors' samples. V usage is TRBV28 and J usage is TRBJ2-5, with 15 positions matching TRBD2. The CDR3 coding sequence is TGTGCCAGCACCCCCAGCGGGACTAGCGGGAGGTGGGAAGAGACCCAGTACTTC. Protein: CASTPSGTSGRWEETQYF.